This T cell receptor beta chain was documented in a study of cytomegalovirus exposure and HLA in healthy donors. Background on the study: Genotyping showed around 80% of 398 donors falling in the Caucasian-associated ancestry cluster.

All the people who gave samples were healthy bone marrow donors. The donors, nominally healthy at sampling, likely had unrecorded immune exposures. Notes on the study in general: Listed as cytomegalovirus-associated were about 160 TCR beta chains.

It was with 60 Vbeta and 13 Jbeta primers that the PCR ran. The protocol was immunoSEQ multiplex PCR, while the TCRdb copy is restricted to in-frame clones and leaves out a portion. This table holds some 130,000 clones, around 78% found once. Concerning this clone: Its target is not known. Other nucleotide sequences from this sample produce the same CDR3.

The V end lost 3 bases, the J end lost 3 bases, and 8 bases lay between the germline ends. The CDR3 is 13 amino acids. From germline, CDR1 is LNHDA and CDR2 SQIVND (reference sequence). The V call is TRBV19, the J call TRBJ1-1; D might be TRBD1 (5 bases). The sequence was obtained from a woman aged 45-65 years in good health and CMV-seronegative. Sequencing was performed on PBMCs. CDR3 sequence: CASSIARDTEAFF. The CDR3 nucleotides read TGTGCCAGTAGTATTGCCAGGGACACTGAAGCTTTCTTT.